The rows below give T cell receptor beta chains drawn from one sample of a study of early T cells in non-severe SARS-CoV-2 infection. TCRdb redid the calling of the 5' RACE reads with MiXCR, one entry per CDR3 protein. The data hold approximately 46,000 distinct CDR3 sequences, with about 10% observed a single time. Material: whole blood. All receptors derive from an adult who was a healthcare worker with PCR-confirmed SARS-CoV-2 infection or an uninfected control (not recorded which). Each CDR3 is given with its conserved first and last residue. Each record gives: D gene, V gene, clone size, J gene, CDR3 DNA, CDR3 protein. The D gene is left open where the match is weak. Some rows have no size entry. The others give once, few or many, or a class for an expanded clone.

>.|TRBV12-3/TRBV12-4|.|TRBJ1-6
TGTGCCAGCAGGTCTCGGCTGGCGCCGGATAATTCACCCCTCCACTTT
CASRSRLAPDNSPLHF
>.|TRBV28|.|TRBJ2-5
TGTGCCAGCAGGAAGGGTTTCCAAGAGACCCAGTACTTC
CASRKGFQETQYF
>.|TRBV7-9|few|TRBJ1-1
TGTGCCAGCAGCTTAGCTTTGAACACTGAAGCTTTCTTT
CASSLALNTEAFF
>.|TRBV29-1|.|TRBJ1-1
TGCAGCGTTGCGTGGACTGAAGCTTTCTTT
CSVAWTEAFF
>.|TRBV3-1|few|TRBJ1-1
TGTGCCAGCAGCCAACCGCCGGGACACGAAGTTTTCTTT
CASSQPPGHEVFF
>.|TRBV7-3|few|TRBJ2-2
TGTGCCAGCAGCTCAGGCTGGGGGAACACCGGGGAGCTGTTTTTT
CASSSGWGNTGELFF
>TRBD2|TRBV20-1|few|TRBJ2-5
TGCAGTGCGCGTGCGGGAGGGTCAAAGACCCAGTACTTC
CSARAGGSKTQYF
>TRBD2|TRBV20-1|few|TRBJ2-1
TGCAGTGCTAGGGGGACTAGCGGGAGAAGTGAGCAGTTCTTC
CSARGTSGRSEQFF
>.|TRBV12-3/TRBV12-4|.|TRBJ1-5
TGTGCCAGCAGATTTACAGGGATCGGTCAGCCCCAGCATTTT
CASRFTGIGQPQHF
>TRBD1|TRBV12-3/TRBV12-4|many|TRBJ2-2
TGTGCCAGCAGACCCAACAGGGGGCGCGGGGAGCTGTTTTTT
CASRPNRGRGELFF
>.|TRBV2|.|TRBJ1-1
TGTGCCAGCACCGCCACAGTCAACACTGAAGCTTTCTTT
CASTATVNTEAFF
>.|TRBV27|.|TRBJ2-3
TGTGCCAGCAGGCGCGGTATGGTGGATACGCAGTATTTT
CASRRGMVDTQYF
>.|TRBV30|.|TRBJ2-5
TGTGCCTGTTATGGAGGTTTGCAAGAGACCCAGTACTTC
CACYGGLQETQYF
>.|TRBV6-5|.|TRBJ2-1
TGTGCCAGCAGCCCTGGACCAAATGAGCAGTTCTTC
CASSPGPNEQFF